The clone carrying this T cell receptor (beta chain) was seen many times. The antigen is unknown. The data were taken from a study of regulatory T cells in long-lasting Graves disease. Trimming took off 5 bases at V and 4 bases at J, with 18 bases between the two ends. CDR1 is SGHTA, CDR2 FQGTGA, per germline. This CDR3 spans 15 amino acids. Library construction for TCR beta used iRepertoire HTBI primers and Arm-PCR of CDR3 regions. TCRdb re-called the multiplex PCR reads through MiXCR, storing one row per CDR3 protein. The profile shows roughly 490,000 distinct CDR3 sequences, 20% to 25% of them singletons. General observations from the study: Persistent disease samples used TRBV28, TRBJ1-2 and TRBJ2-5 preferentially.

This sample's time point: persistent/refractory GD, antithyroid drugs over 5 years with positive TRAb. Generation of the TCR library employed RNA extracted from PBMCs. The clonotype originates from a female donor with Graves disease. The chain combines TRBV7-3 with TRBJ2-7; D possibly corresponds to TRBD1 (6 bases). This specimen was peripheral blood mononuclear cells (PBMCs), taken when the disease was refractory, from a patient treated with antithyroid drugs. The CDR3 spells CASSVSSGTQYEQYF. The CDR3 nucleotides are TGTGCCAGCAGCGTATCCTCCGGGACACAATACGAGCAGTACTTC.